This section outlines one T cell receptor (beta chain) sequence together with its context. Its antigen remains unidentified. This CDR3 is built from 15 residues. Samples came from healthy bone marrow donors. Primers for the PCR totalled 60 Vbeta and 13 Jbeta. The protocol was immunoSEQ multiplex PCR, while the TCRdb copy is restricted to in-frame clones and leaves out a portion. In the table there are about 170,000 clones, approximately 84% of which are singletons. The sample comes from a study of cytomegalovirus exposure and HLA in healthy donors. Overall study results and limits: An analysis was carried out at a later point. It showed that HLA-associated TCR beta chains were more clonally expanded than equally common non-associated chains. Apparent HLA restriction characterized most CMV-associated TCR beta chains in a later analysis. Association of fewer than 20,000 TCR beta sequences with HLA alleles was found at 0.05 false discovery rate in a later analysis.

The receptor was derived from a woman in her forties or fifties in good health and CMV-seropositive. The chain has TRBV21-1 and TRBJ2-2; the DNA was not used to check the table's D call, TRBD1. TRBV21-1 is shown as a pseudogene. Sequences were obtained from PBMCs. CDR3 amino acids: CASSPRGKDTGELFF. The CDR3 bases are TGTGCCAGCAGCCCCAGGGGGAAGGACACCGGGGAGCTGTTTTTT.